This T cell receptor beta chain appears in the sequencing data of a study of T cells in Graves' hyperthyroidism and ophthalmopathy. The study's findings and limits: Most clonotypes expanded in thyroid above 0.001 were likewise present in blood. It was a median around 6 months before onset that the model predicted ophthalmopathy.

Authors of the study amplified TCR beta CDR3 regions from RNA transcripts. Carried out on the TCR CDR3, a first-round RT-PCR used the HTBI primer set. One entry per CDR3 protein, called by TCRdb with MiXCR from the multiplex PCR reads. The sample has about 560,000 distinct CDR3 sequences, approximately 15% seen once. Graves' hyperthyroidism qualified as stable when ophthalmopathy did not progress within 18 months. This clonotype was found many times. Its matching antigen is unknown. Trimming removed 6 bases from V and 0 bases from J; junction bases left unmatched: 4. In germline, CDR1 is KGHSH, CDR2 LQKENI. The CDR3 is made up of 16 amino acids.

This TCR was sampled from a woman in her forties with Graves' hyperthyroidism. The sample taken for sequencing was blood. The rearrangement links TRBV18 to TRBJ2-1, with 11 bases lining up with TRBD2. The CDR3 region has the DNA TGTGCCAGCTCTCAGGGGACTAGCGGCTCCTACAATGAGCAGTTCTTC. Protein product: CASSQGTSGSYNEQFF.